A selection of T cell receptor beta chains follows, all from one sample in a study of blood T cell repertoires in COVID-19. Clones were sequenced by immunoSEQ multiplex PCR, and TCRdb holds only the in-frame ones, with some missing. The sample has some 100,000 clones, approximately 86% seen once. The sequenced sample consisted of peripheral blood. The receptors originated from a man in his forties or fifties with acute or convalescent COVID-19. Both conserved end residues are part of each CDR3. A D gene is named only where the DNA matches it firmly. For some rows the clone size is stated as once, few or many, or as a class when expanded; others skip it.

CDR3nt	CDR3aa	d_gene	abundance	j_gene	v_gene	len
TGCGCCAGCAGTGGGGGTAGCGGGACGGGGCAGTTCTTC	CASSGGSGTGQFF	TRBD2	-	TRBJ2-1	TRBV10-2	13
TGTGCCAGCAGTTTTACGACAGGGGCCTACGAGCAGTACTTC	CASSFTTGAYEQYF	TRBD1	once	TRBJ2-7	TRBV27	14
TGCGCCAGCAGCCAAGGGCAAGGGAGCACAGAGACCCAGTACTTC	CASSQGQGSTETQYF	-	-	TRBJ2-5	TRBV4-1	15
TGTGCCAGCAGTTACTACCGCCTGGGACAGACCGAGGAGCAGTTCTTC	CASSYYRLGQTEEQFF	TRBD1	-	TRBJ2-1	TRBV6-5	16
TGTGCCAGCAGTTCCGGGGAGACAGGCTCCTACGAGCAGTACTTC	CASSSGETGSYEQYF	-	few	TRBJ2-7	TRBV27	15
TGTGCCTGGTCGACAGGGTCAAGGAATGAGCAGTTCTTC	CAWSTGSRNEQFF	TRBD1	-	TRBJ2-1	TRBV30	13
TGTGCCAGCAGCTTTACTAGCGGGTCCTACAATGAGCAGTTCTTC	CASSFTSGSYNEQFF	TRBD2	-	TRBJ2-1	TRBV7-6	15
TGTGCCAGCAGTGGGACAGGGAGGAACACTGAAGCTTTCTTT	CASSGTGRNTEAFF	TRBD1	-	TRBJ1-1	TRBV6-4	14
TGTGCCAGCTCGCTGACAGAGTACGAGCAGTACTTC	CASSLTEYEQYF	-	-	TRBJ2-7	TRBV18	12
TGTGCCAGTCGAGTAAATGGGGGGTATGGCTACACCTTC	CASRVNGGYGYTF	-	-	TRBJ1-2	TRBV19	13
TGCGCCAGCAGCCCCGGCGGGCTAGCGGGAGGGCGTTGGGAGACCCAGTACTTC	CASSPGGLAGGRWETQYF	TRBD2	-	TRBJ2-5	TRBV5-1	18
TGTGCCAGCAGTTTATATCCGGAGGGCTACACCTTC	CASSLYPEGYTF	-	-	TRBJ1-2	TRBV12-3/TRBV12-4	12
TGTGCCTGGAGTCGCGGTGAGCAGTTCTTC	CAWSRGEQFF	-	-	TRBJ2-1	TRBV30	10
TGTGCCAGCAGCCACGACAGGGGAATGTCTGAAGCTTTCTTT	CASSHDRGMSEAFF	TRBD1	-	TRBJ1-1	TRBV3-1/TRBV3-2	14
TGTGCCAGCAGCGGACTCACCGGGCGGCCCACCACAGATACGCAGTATTTT	CASSGLTGRPTTDTQYF	-	-	TRBJ2-3	TRBV3-1/TRBV3-2	17
TGCAGCGTTGAAGGGGACAGGGACACTGAAGCTTTCTTT	CSVEGDRDTEAFF	TRBD1	-	TRBJ1-1	TRBV29-1	13
TGTGCCAGCAGCTTAAGATCCAGGGGCTATAGCACAGATACGCAGTATTTT	CASSLRSRGYSTDTQYF	-	once	TRBJ2-3	TRBV11-2	17
TGTGCCCACTCGGGTCACAATCAGCCCCAGCATTTT	CAHSGHNQPQHF	-	-	TRBJ1-5	TRBV6-5	12
TGTGCCTGGAGTCTACAGGGGTGGCAGCCCCAGCATTTT	CAWSLQGWQPQHF	TRBD1	-	TRBJ1-5	TRBV30	13
TGTGCCAGCAGCTTAGGGAACAGGGGGACTTACACTGAAGCTTTCTTT	CASSLGNRGTYTEAFF	TRBD1	-	TRBJ1-1	TRBV7-6	16
TGCAGTGCTAGTGGGACTAGCGGGAGCTACTACAATGAGCAGTTCTTC	CSASGTSGSYYNEQFF	TRBD2	-	TRBJ2-1	TRBV20-1	16
TGTGCCAGCAGCCTGCGGCAACACGAGCAGTACTTC	CASSLRQHEQYF	-	-	TRBJ2-7	TRBV3-1/TRBV3-2	12
TGTGCCAGCAGCCGAGGGAGGTACGAGCAGTACTTC	CASSRGRYEQYF	-	-	TRBJ2-7	TRBV3-1/TRBV3-2	12
TGTGCCAGCAGCTTAGATAGCAGTGAGCAGTTCTTC	CASSLDSSEQFF	-	once	TRBJ2-1	TRBV11-3	12
TGTGCCAGCAGCCAAGTGGAGGAGAACACTGAAGCTTTCTTT	CASSQVEENTEAFF	-	-	TRBJ1-1	TRBV3-1/TRBV3-2	14
TGTGCCAGCAGCCAATCAAACGAGCAGTACTTC	CASSQSNEQYF	-	-	TRBJ2-7	TRBV3-1/TRBV3-2	11
TGTGCCAGCAGCATACAGGGGAGGAGCACTGAAGCTTTCTTT	CASSIQGRSTEAFF	TRBD1	-	TRBJ1-1	TRBV5-4	14
TGTGCCAGCATGGGGGCAGCCCGTGAAGCTTTCTTT	CASMGAAREAFF	-	-	TRBJ1-1	TRBV2	12
TGTGCCAGCAGTGCCCTATTCGGATACAGGGGGTACGGCTACACCTTC	CASSALFGYRGYGYTF	TRBD1	once	TRBJ1-2	TRBV6-1	16
TGTGCCAGCAGCTTGGCCGCTAGCGTAGGTGAGCAGTTCTTC	CASSLAASVGEQFF	-	-	TRBJ2-1	TRBV5-4	14
TGTGCCAGCACCATACAGGCGAGCTCCTATAATTCACCCCTCCACTTT	CASTIQASSYNSPLHF	-	-	TRBJ1-6	TRBV2	16
TGTGCCAGCAGCCGTACAGGGACTGAAGCTTTCTTT	CASSRTGTEAFF	-	-	TRBJ1-1	TRBV27	12
TGTGCCAGCAGCCCCAGGGGTCCCACTGAAGCTTTCTTT	CASSPRGPTEAFF	-	many	TRBJ1-1	TRBV3-1/TRBV3-2	13
TGCGCCAGCAGCCAAGGAATTGGGACAGGCGATGGGTCACCCCTCCACTTT	CASSQGIGTGDGSPLHF	TRBD1	-	TRBJ1-6	TRBV4-1	17
TGTGCCAGCAATTCGCCGGGAGTTGAAAATGAGCAGTTCTTC	CASNSPGVENEQFF	-	-	TRBJ2-1	TRBV7-2	14
TGTGCCATCAGTGAAATAAGCAATCAGCCCCAGCATTTT	CAISEISNQPQHF	-	-	TRBJ1-5	TRBV10-3	13
TGTGCCAGTTGCGAGGGGGGAGCGGGAGGGGCCAACGTCCTGACTTTC	CASCEGGAGGANVLTF	-	-	TRBJ2-6	TRBV28	16
TGTGCCAGCAGCGACCTCCAGGGAACCACCGGGGAGCTGTTTTTT	CASSDLQGTTGELFF	-	-	TRBJ2-2	TRBV11-2	15
TGTGCCAGCACCTTCATCGGGAGTGGTCCCGAGCAGTACTTC	CASTFIGSGPEQYF	-	-	TRBJ2-7	TRBV7-8	14
TGCGCCAGCAGCAGCCCTGCAGGCTATGGCTACACCTTC	CASSSPAGYGYTF	-	-	TRBJ1-2	TRBV4-1	13
TGTGCCAGCAGCTTGACAGGGGGTGGGACTGAAGCTTTCTTT	CASSLTGGGTEAFF	TRBD1	-	TRBJ1-1	TRBV13	14
TGTGCCAGCAGCCAAGATCGGGGATGGGGTTTTCTAGCGGGAGGGCCGAAAGATACGCAGTATTTT	CASSQDRGWGFLAGGPKDTQYF	TRBD2	-	TRBJ2-3	TRBV3-1/TRBV3-2	22
TGTGCCTGGACGAGGCCGCGGCACTACGAGCAGTACTTC	CAWTRPRHYEQYF	-	-	TRBJ2-7	TRBV30	13
TGTGCCTGGAGTCGCACAGGGGAGGATGGCTACACCTTC	CAWSRTGEDGYTF	TRBD1	-	TRBJ1-2	TRBV30	13
TGTGCTAGTGGTTTGGTACGGGGGGCCCACGAGCAGTACTTC	CASGLVRGAHEQYF	-	-	TRBJ2-7	TRBV12-5	14
TGTGCCAGCAGCTTACTGGGAGAAGTTGATGGCTACACCTTC	CASSLLGEVDGYTF	-	-	TRBJ1-2	TRBV7-9	14
TGTGCTAGTGGTTTGTCCGGGACAGGGTATAACTCCTACAATGAGCAGTTCTTC	CASGLSGTGYNSYNEQFF	TRBD1	-	TRBJ2-1	TRBV12-5	18
TGTGCCACCAGCAGAGATCCGGGGTCGAAAGGAAACACCATATATTTT	CATSRDPGSKGNTIYF	-	once	TRBJ1-3	TRBV15	16
TGTGCCAGCAGTCGGTCCTACAATGAGCAGTTCTTC	CASSRSYNEQFF	-	-	TRBJ2-1	TRBV12-3/TRBV12-4	12
TGTGCCAGCAGACAGAGCAATGAGCAGTTCTTC	CASRQSNEQFF	-	once	TRBJ2-1	TRBV2	11
TGTGCCAGCAGCTTAGGGGACAGGGCCACTGAAGCTTTCTTT	CASSLGDRATEAFF	TRBD1	-	TRBJ1-1	TRBV7-9	14
TGTGCCAGCAGCTTAGACCCAGCGGGAGGGCCGAGGGGACAAGAGACCCAGTACTTC	CASSLDPAGGPRGQETQYF	TRBD2	-	TRBJ2-5	TRBV7-7	19
TGTGCCAGCAGCTTAGCCGGGAGGGCCCCAGAGACCCAGTACTTC	CASSLAGRAPETQYF	TRBD2	-	TRBJ2-5	TRBV7-2	15
TGCGCCAGCAGCCCCACCGGGACAGGGTTGGTCCCGAATGAAAAACTGTTTTTT	CASSPTGTGLVPNEKLFF	TRBD1	-	TRBJ1-4	TRBV5-1	18
TGTGCCACCAGCAGAGGGACTAGCGGCTGGAACAATGAGCAGTTCTTC	CATSRGTSGWNNEQFF	TRBD2	-	TRBJ2-1	TRBV15	16